This record covers a single TCR beta chain. Authors' data handling: Amplification of reference gene primers was used by the study to estimate nucleated cell counts. Clones were sequenced by immunoSEQ multiplex PCR, and TCRdb holds only the in-frame ones, with some missing. V and J calls and clone size are given by that table; D and trimming were obtained from the DNA. Found here are 300,000 to 400,000 clones, approximately 86% of them singletons; the top ten hold 7.5% to 10%. In Seattle, patients joined the study during active infection and were tracked longitudinally. The data originate from a study of blood T cell repertoires in COVID-19. At the level of the study: Acute-phase and convalescent COVID-19 samples originated in the United States, Italy and Spain. Sample material is recorded as cDNA or gDNA derived from T cells, B-cell-depleted T cells, or PBMCs.

The germline V gene has CDR1 MRHNA and CDR2 SNTAGT. V shed 1 base, J shed 8 bases, and the junction held 14 bases outside the gene matches. This CDR3 contains 17 residues. The chain employs TRBV6-4 and TRBJ2-1, with 7 positions matching TRBD2. The origin of this receptor is a man aged 30 to 39 with COVID-19, enrolled during active disease. Material: peripheral blood. The DNA of the CDR3 is TGTGCCAGCAGTGACTACCGCGCGGGGGACGTTCTATATGAGCAGTTCTTC. Protein sequence: CASSDYRAGDVLYEQFF.